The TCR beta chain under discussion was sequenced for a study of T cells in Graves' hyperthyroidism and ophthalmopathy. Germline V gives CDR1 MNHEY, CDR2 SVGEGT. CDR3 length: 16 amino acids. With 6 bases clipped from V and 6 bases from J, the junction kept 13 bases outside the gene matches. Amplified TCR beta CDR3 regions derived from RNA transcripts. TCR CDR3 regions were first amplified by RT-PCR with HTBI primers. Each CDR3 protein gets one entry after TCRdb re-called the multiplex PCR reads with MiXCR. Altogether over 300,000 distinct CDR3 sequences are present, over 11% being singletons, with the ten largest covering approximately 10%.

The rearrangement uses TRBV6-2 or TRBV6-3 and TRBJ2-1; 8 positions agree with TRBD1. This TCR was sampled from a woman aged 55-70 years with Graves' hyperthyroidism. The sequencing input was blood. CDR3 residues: CASRRGDRGLINEQFF. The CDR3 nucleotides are TGTGCCAGCAGACGGGGAGACAGGGGCTTGATCAATGAGCAGTTCTTC.